This T cell receptor (beta chain) was retrieved from a study of early T cells in non-severe SARS-CoV-2 infection. As for the study in general: Unsorted whole-blood RNA was sequenced in bulk, leaving chains unpaired.

General study results and limits: Matches to VDJdb favored anti-spike CD8 responses and missed private and CD4 specificities.

Tagging with unique molecular identifiers was applied to individual cDNA molecules. TCRdb analysed the 5' RACE reads with MiXCR anew, one entry per CDR3 protein. The sample contains more than 55,000 distinct CDR3 sequences, 5.5% to 7% of which appear only once. V lost 6 bases, J lost 4 bases, and 14 bases lay in between. The CDR3 extends over 14 amino acids. This clonotype was seen repeatedly, ten times or more. The antigen is not known. Sequencing used whole blood, obtained at baseline. This chain links TRBV12-3 or TRBV12-4 with TRBJ2-3, with D perhaps matching TRBD1 (7 bases). This TCR was recovered from an adult who was a healthcare worker with PCR-confirmed SARS-CoV-2 infection or an uninfected control (not recorded which). The CDR3 DNA sequence: TGTGCCAGCAGGGAGGGGGCTTGGGCAGATACGCAGTATTTT. Protein: CASREGAWADTQYF.